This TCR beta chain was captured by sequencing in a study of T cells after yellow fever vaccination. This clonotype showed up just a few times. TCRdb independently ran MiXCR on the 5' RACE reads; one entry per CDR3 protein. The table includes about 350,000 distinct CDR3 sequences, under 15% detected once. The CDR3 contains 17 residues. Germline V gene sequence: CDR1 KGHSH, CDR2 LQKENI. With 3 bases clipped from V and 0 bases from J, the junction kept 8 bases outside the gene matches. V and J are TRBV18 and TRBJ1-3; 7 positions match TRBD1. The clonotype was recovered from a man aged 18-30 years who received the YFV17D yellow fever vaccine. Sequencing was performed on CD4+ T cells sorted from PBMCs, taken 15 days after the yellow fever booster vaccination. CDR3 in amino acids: CASSPGPTGNSGNTIYF. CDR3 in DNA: TGTGCCAGCTCACCCGGGCCGACAGGGAACTCTGGAAACACCATATATTTT.